The clone carrying this TCR beta chain was counted once. Its antigen remains unidentified. The sample is drawn from a study of siplizumab effects on memory and regulatory T cells. Assays captured 95,000 to 100,000 TCR templates per sample. Clones were read by immunoSEQ multiplex PCR, and TCRdb kept only the in-frame ones, dropping some. The sample yields under 140,000 clones, 92% seen once. Overall study findings and caveats: Alloreactive sequences traceable to unstimulated CD4+ memory cells were significantly reduced by siplizumab.

CDR1 is WSHSY and CDR2 is SAAADI in the germline V gene. The CDR3 totals 16 residues. Between the trimmed V and J ends, which lost 0 bases and 5 bases, there was a span of 16 bases. This sequence was found in a human donor in good health. V gene TRBV10-2 combines with J gene TRBJ1-2, with unresolved D. Sequencing used CD4+ T cells sorted from blood. The CDR3 loop is CASSESYVQTAYGYTF. DNA of the CDR3: TGCGCCAGCAGTGAGTCGTATGTACAGACGGCTTATGGCTACACCTTC.